These 32 T cell receptor beta chains originate from one sample sequenced in a study of cytomegalovirus exposure and HLA in healthy donors (dated by TCRdb to the late 2010s). Library method: the immunoSEQ multiplex PCR assay. A mixture of 60 forward primers for TCR Vbeta segments and 13 reverse primers for TCR Jbeta segments was used in the multiplex PCR. TCRdb stores this immuneACCESS table with in-frame sequences only. Part of the clones is absent; in the studies checked, under half of the shortfall reflects unresolved V genes, and no reason is known for the rest. The sample table contains around 150,000 clones; only one count was recorded for around 80% of them. In total, the top ten clones hold 1.4% of the sample. Sequencing used PBMCs. All receptors come from a male donor in good health and CMV-seronegative.

The genes are TRBV29-1 and TRBJ1-1; TRBD1 matches 8 bases. V trimming: 4 bases; J trimming: 3 bases; junction bases outside the gene matches: 10. Germline V gene sequence: CDR1 SQVTM, CDR2 ANQGSEA. The CDR3 runs 15 residues. CDR3 protein: CSVGGQGRRYTEAFF. CDR3 DNA: TGCAGCGTTGGCGGACAGGGAAGGAGATACACTGAAGCTTTCTTT.

This clone has a handful of counts. The rearrangement links TRBV9 to TRBJ2-5; tentatively, D is TRBD2 (5 bases). This CDR3 contains 14 residues. The V end lost 0 bases, the J end lost 0 bases, and 6 bases lay between the germline ends. Germline loops: CDR1 SGDLS, CDR2 YYNGEE. CDR3 sequence reads: CASSVGRYQETQYF. CDR3 DNA sequence: TGTGCCAGCAGCGTAGGGAGGTACCAAGAGACCCAGTACTTC.

This sequence joins TRBV9 and TRBJ2-7; 12 bases are a match to TRBD2. CDR3 length equals 15 residues. Looked up from germline, CDR1 is SGDLS and CDR2 is YYNGEE. V lost 4 bases to trimming and J lost 5 bases; unmatched junction nucleotides: 7. CDR3 bases: TGTGCCAGCAGCCCCCGACTAGCGGGAGTGAACGAGCAGTACTTC. It encodes CASSPRLAGVNEQYF.

The chain couples TRBV11-1 to TRBJ2-3; TRBD1 matches at 8 bases. CDR3 length: 14 amino acids. Trimming removed 3 bases from V and 1 base from J; junction bases left unmatched: 0. The germline gives CDR1 SGHAT, CDR2 FQDESV (reference sequence). CDR3 in amino acids: CASSFRGRTDTQYF. The CDR3 DNA sequence: TGTGCCAGCAGCTTCAGGGGGCGCACAGATACGCAGTATTTT.

This CDR3 reads CASGRGQFYEQYF. The CDR3 DNA follows: TGTGCTAGTGGCCGTGGACAGTTCTACGAGCAGTACTTC. The J gene is TRBJ2-7, the V gene TRBV12-5; TRBD1 might be the D (6 bases). CDR3 length equals 13 residues. The V and J ends lost 6 bases and 3 bases respectively, with 12 bases between them. Germline CDR1 reads LGHNT; CDR2 reads FRNRAP.

This clone was seen only a few times. This sequence joins TRBV27 and TRBJ2-5; 9 bases match TRBD1. This CDR3 is built from 16 residues. Trimming cost V 5 bases and J 2 bases; bases outside gene matches: 9. Germline CDR1 MNHEY, CDR2 SMNVEV (reference sequence). DNA for the CDR3: TGTGCCAGCAGTCCCCGCCGGGACAGGGCTCAAGAGACCCAGTACTTC. Protein product: CASSPRRDRAQETQYF.

The chain carries TRBV6-5 and TRBJ2-7, with 8 positions matching TRBD2. Trimming cost V 0 bases and J 2 bases; bases outside gene matches: 3. The CDR3 is made up of 15 amino acids. Germline V lookup: CDR1 MNHEY, CDR2 SVGAGI. This CDR3 is CASSYSNGGAYEQYF. The CDR3 coding sequence is TGTGCCAGCAGTTACTCGAACGGGGGGGCCTACGAGCAGTACTTC.

This clone has more than one count but fewer than ten. This chain joins TRBV9 and TRBJ2-1; 8 bases align to TRBD2. The V gene's germline CDR1 is SGDLS and CDR2 YYNGEE. This CDR3 comprises 15 residues. With V trimmed by 3 bases and J by 3 bases, 5 bases remained unmatched. Here the CDR3 reads CASSGGLEGYNEQFF. In nucleotides, the CDR3 is TGTGCCAGCAGCGGGGGACTAGAAGGCTACAATGAGCAGTTCTTC.

This clone was seen a handful of times. The chain is built from TRBV19 and TRBJ2-7, with 14 bases that match TRBD2. After removal of 8 bases from V and 5 bases from J, the junction contained 8 bases not matched to a gene. CDR1 and CDR2 from the germline V gene are LNHDA and SQIVND (reference sequence). CDR3 length: 15 amino acids. CDR3: CASRLAGGTVNEQYF. For the CDR3, the DNA is TGTGCCAGTCGACTAGCGGGAGGGACAGTGAACGAGCAGTACTTC.

The table lists this clone with a few counts. The V and J genes are TRBV6-5 and TRBJ2-7, with 12 bases identical to TRBD1. This CDR3 region has 15 residues. Trimming removed 4 bases from V and 6 bases from J; junction bases left unmatched: 7. Germline CDR1 MNHEY, CDR2 SVGAGI. DNA of the CDR3: TGTGCCAGCAGTTGGGACAGGGGGCGATCCGGCGAGCAGTACTTC. Amino acids: CASSWDRGRSGEQYF.

CDR3 residues: CASSLARGFETQYF. The DNA of the CDR3 is TGTGCCAGCAGCCTTGCGCGGGGATTCGAGACCCAGTACTTC. The chain carries TRBV7-2 and TRBJ2-5; possible D gene TRBD2, 6 bases. Trimming stripped 5 bases from V and 5 bases from J, with 15 bases between. CDR3 size: 14 residues. The germline CDR1 and CDR2 sequences are SGHTA and FQGNSA.

The chain recombines TRBV27 with TRBJ2-3, with 10 bases aligning to TRBD2. Germline V lookup: CDR1 MNHEY, CDR2 SMNVEV (reference sequence). J gave up 4 bases and V 1 base, and 11 bases lay outside the gene matches. This CDR3 spans 18 amino acids. The CDR3 sequence is CASSLLSSGRRLADTQYF. The CDR3 coding sequence is TGTGCCAGCAGTTTATTATCTAGCGGGAGACGGTTGGCAGATACGCAGTATTTT.

This chain joins TRBV6-6 and TRBJ2-7; TRBD1 aligns across 8 bases. Unmatched junction bases numbered 9, after V lost 0 bases and J lost 5 bases. The length of the CDR3 is 16 residues. Germline V gives CDR1 MNHNY, CDR2 SVGAGI (reference sequence). In DNA form, the CDR3 reads TGTGCCAGCAGTTACTCCCATGGACAGGGTCTGCACGAGCAGTACTTC. It codes for CASSYSHGQGLHEQYF.

The V gene is TRBV19, the J gene TRBJ1-1; D may be TRBD1 (6 bases). Germline V gene sequence: CDR1 LNHDA, CDR2 SQIVND (reference sequence). V dropped 5 bases and J dropped 10 bases, with 14 bases sitting between them. The CDR3 covers 12 residues. CDR3 loop: CASSAPGVLAFF. CDR3 sequence (DNA): TGTGCCAGTAGTGCACCAGGGGTTTTAGCTTTCTTT.

The chain uses TRBV6-4 and TRBJ2-3, with 10 bases aligning to TRBD2. J was trimmed by 3 bases and V by 3 bases; bases with no gene match: 3. Germline V gives CDR1 MRHNA, CDR2 SNTAGT. This CDR3 spans 15 amino acids. The CDR3: CASSEAGGGTDTQYF. CDR3 nucleotides: TGTGCCAGCAGTGAAGCGGGAGGGGGAACAGATACGCAGTATTTT.

The rearrangement uses TRBV7-2 and TRBJ1-5; 11 nucleotides agree with TRBD1. The junction had 4 bases not matched to a gene; V was cut back by 5 bases and J by 4 bases. The CDR3 loop spans 15 amino acids. The germline V gene encodes CDR1 SGHTA and CDR2 FQGNSA. This chain's CDR3 is CASSRDRGNNQPQHF. The CDR3 nucleotides are TGTGCCAGCAGCAGGGACAGGGGGAATAATCAGCCCCAGCATTTT.

This clone was seen a single time. Written as DNA, the CDR3 is TGTGCCAGCAGCTTGGTAGGGGCAGGGGGCGCAGCTTTCTTT. As protein: CASSLVGAGGAAFF. The chain has TRBV5-8 and TRBJ1-1, with TRBD1 matching 8 bases. Germline assignment: CDR1 SGHTS and CDR2 YDEGEE. With 0 bases clipped from V and 10 bases from J, the junction kept 8 bases outside the gene matches. The CDR3 length is 14 residues.

In this sample, this clone turned up once. The chain recombines TRBV5-1 with TRBJ1-1; D uncertain. Looked up from germline, CDR1 is SGHRS and CDR2 is YFSETQ. The CDR3 runs to 13 residues. V lost 0 bases and J 4 bases, leaving 7 bases between the germline ends. CDR3 DNA: TGCGCCAGCAGCTTGGTCGCGGCCACTGAAGCTTTCTTT. This translates into CASSLVAATEAFF.

The chain is built from TRBV27 and TRBJ2-3; 8 bases agree with TRBD2. V lost 0 bases and J lost 8; bases outside the gene matches: 7. Germline V gene data show CDR1 as MNHEY and CDR2 as SMNVEV (reference sequence). CDR3 length equals 15 residues. In DNA, the CDR3 is TGTGCCAGCAGTTTATCCGCCCCCGGGGGGGGTACGCAGTATTTT. Its protein is CASSLSAPGGGTQYF.

The chain links TRBV7-2 to TRBJ2-1; TRBD2 is a possible D gene (5 bases). Trimming shortened V by 1 base and J by 7 bases, and 8 bases separated the two germline ends. This CDR3 region has 13 residues. Germline V gene data show CDR1 as SGHTA and CDR2 as FQGNSA. The CDR3 nucleotides are TGTGCCAGCAGCTTAGGAGGGTTGAATGAGCAGTTCTTC. Translating it yields CASSLGGLNEQFF.

The V and J genes are TRBV2 and TRBJ1-5; D is uncertain. V was cut by 4 bases and J by 7 bases, with 14 bases left in between. The CDR3 length is 14 residues. The germline V gene encodes CDR1 SNHLY and CDR2 FYNNEI. The CDR3 sequence is CASSGGRGGQPQHF. Here the CDR3 DNA reads TGTGCCAGCAGTGGAGGTCGGGGAGGGCAGCCCCAGCATTTT.

This sequence joins TRBV4-1 and TRBJ1-4; D is unclear. V shed 2 bases and J shed 0 bases, with 10 bases lying between them. Germline V gene data show CDR1 as MGHRA and CDR2 as YSYEKL. The CDR3 extends over 16 amino acids. CDR3 protein: CASSQRESTTNEKLFF. In DNA form, the CDR3 reads TGCGCCAGCAGCCAACGAGAGAGTACAACTAATGAAAAACTGTTTTTT.

CDR3 DNA: TGTGCCAGCAGTCTCCAGGGGGCGCGTAACACTGAAGCTTTCTTT. Amino acids: CASSLQGARNTEAFF. The chain joins TRBV6-5 to TRBJ1-1; 8 nucleotides match TRBD1. Germline V gives CDR1 MNHEY, CDR2 SVGAGI. The CDR3 has 15 amino acids. With V trimmed by 5 bases and J by 2 bases, 7 bases remained unmatched.

The count of this clone is one. The V call is TRBV2, the J call TRBJ1-3; 10 bases map to TRBD1. Germline V gene lookup returns CDR1 SNHLY and CDR2 FYNNEI. This CDR3 has 16 residues. J gave up 3 bases and V 5 bases, and 7 bases lay outside the gene matches. As DNA, the CDR3 is TGTGCCAGCAGTAACGACAGGGGGCGTGTTGGAAACACCATATATTTT. The encoded protein is CASSNDRGRVGNTIYF. The whole variable domain, filled in from reference TRBV2 and TRBJ1-3, reads EPEVTQTPSHQVTQMGQEVILRCVPISNHLYFYWYRQILGQKVEFLVSFYNNEISEKSEIFDDQFSVERPDGSNFTLKIRSTKLEDSAMYFCASSNDRGRVGNTIYFGEGSWLTVV.

This clone was detected only a few times. The genes are TRBV5-4 and TRBJ2-1; 7 bases map to TRBD1. Germline V gives CDR1 SGHNT, CDR2 YYREEE (reference sequence). With 1 base clipped from V and 7 bases from J, the junction kept 2 bases outside the gene matches. The CDR3 extends over 13 amino acids. For the CDR3, the DNA is TGTGCCAGCAGCTTGAGGGGGCAGAATGAGCAGTTCTTC. This sequence encodes CASSLRGQNEQFF.

The V call is TRBV2, the J call TRBJ2-1, with 11 nucleotides matching TRBD1. Germline V lookup: CDR1 SNHLY, CDR2 FYNNEI. The CDR3 runs 15 residues. V shed 8 bases and J 8 bases; nucleotides not matched to a gene: 11. CDR3 protein: CASRRWTGGFDEQFF. The CDR3 bases are TGTGCCAGCCGAAGATGGACAGGGGGCTTCGATGAGCAGTTCTTC.

V and J are TRBV5-6 and TRBJ2-1; 9 nucleotides align to TRBD1. The length of the CDR3 is 15 residues. After removal of 4 bases from V and 5 bases from J, the junction contained 7 bases not matched to a gene. Germline CDR1 reads SGHDT; CDR2 reads YYEEEE. The chain's CDR3 is CASSPTGGSNNEQFF. The CDR3 DNA is TGTGCCAGCAGCCCGACAGGGGGATCTAACAATGAGCAGTTCTTC.

The V call is TRBV4-3, the J call TRBJ2-1, with a tentative D call TRBD2 (6 bases). The ends were cut back, 4 bases at V and 7 bases at J, with 17 bases in the middle. CDR1 and CDR2 (germline): LGHNA, YSLEER. This CDR3 is built from 15 residues. The CDR3 loop is CASSPRLGGGNEQFF. In nucleotides, the CDR3 is TGCGCCAGCAGCCCCCGACTAGGTGGAGGGAATGAGCAGTTCTTC.

CDR3 loop: CASSPGTGLGEQFF. In DNA form, the CDR3 reads TGTGCCAGCAGCCCCGGGACAGGGCTGGGTGAGCAGTTCTTC. The rearrangement joins TRBV7-8 to TRBJ2-1; TRBD1 matches 9 bases. Germline CDR1 reads SGHVS; CDR2 reads FQNEAQ. CDR3 length: 14 residues. The V segment lost 5 bases and the J segment 9 bases; nucleotides outside the gene matches: 8.

This clone was picked up one time. The gene calls are TRBV5-6 and TRBJ1-6; TRBD1 is a possible D gene (6 bases). V dropped 2 bases and J dropped 6 bases, with 12 bases sitting between them. The CDR3 runs to 15 residues. Germline V gene sequence: CDR1 SGHDT, CDR2 YYEEEE. The CDR3 nucleotides are TGTGCCAGCAGCTTACCCAGGGGATTTAATTCACCCCTCCACTTT. As protein: CASSLPRGFNSPLHF.

The gene calls are TRBV5-1 and TRBJ2-7; no clear D gene. This CDR3 region has 14 residues. V lost 0 bases and J lost 0, with 7 bases in between. Germline loops: CDR1 SGHRS, CDR2 YFSETQ. The CDR3 region is CASSLGQRSYEQYF. CDR3 nucleotides: TGCGCCAGCAGCTTGGGACAACGCTCCTACGAGCAGTACTTC.

On this clone: At one of its ends the junction is not consistent with the germline gene, which may arise from a read error. CDR3 protein: CASSLTSYTGELFF. DNA for the CDR3: TGTGCTAGCAGCTTAACTTCTTACACCGGGGAGCTGTTTTTT. The chain uses TRBV7-7 and TRBJ2-2, with unresolved D. The CDR3 covers 14 residues. Looked up from germline, CDR1 is SSHAT and CDR2 is FNYEAQ (reference sequence).